This TCR beta chain was recorded in a study of CD8 T cells in ankylosing spondylitis. At least ten counts were recorded for this clonotype. Using its own MiXCR run on the 5' RACE reads, TCRdb lists one record per CDR3 protein. Of more than 110,000 distinct CDR3 sequences detected, 8% to 9% appear once; the ten largest clones hold 7.3%. Germline lookup yields CDR1 LNHNV and CDR2 YYDKDF (reference sequence). The CDR3 consists of 12 residues. Trimming took 0 bases from V and 6 from J, leaving 6 bases between them. The clonotype comes from a male donor with ankylosing spondylitis. Input material: synovial fluid, either unsorted or a sorted T cell fraction (not recorded which). The gene calls are TRBV15 and TRBJ2-7; D not certain. CDR3 bases: TGTGCCACCAGCAGAGATAGTTCCGAGCAGTACTTC. Translating gives CATSRDSSEQYF.